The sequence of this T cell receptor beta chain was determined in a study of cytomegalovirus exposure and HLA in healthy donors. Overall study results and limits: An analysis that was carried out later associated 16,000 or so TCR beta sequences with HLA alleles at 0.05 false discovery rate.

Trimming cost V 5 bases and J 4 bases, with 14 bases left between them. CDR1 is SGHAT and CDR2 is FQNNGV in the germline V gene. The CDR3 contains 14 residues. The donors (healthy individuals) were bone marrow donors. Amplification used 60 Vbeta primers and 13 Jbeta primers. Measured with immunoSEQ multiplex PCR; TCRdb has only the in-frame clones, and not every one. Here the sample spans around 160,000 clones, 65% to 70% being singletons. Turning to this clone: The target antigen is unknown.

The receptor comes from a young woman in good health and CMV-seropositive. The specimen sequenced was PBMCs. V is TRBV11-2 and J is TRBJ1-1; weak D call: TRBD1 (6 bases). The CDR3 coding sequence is TGTGCCAGCAGCCGGAACAGGGAGACCACTGAAGCTTTCTTT. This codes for CASSRNRETTEAFF.